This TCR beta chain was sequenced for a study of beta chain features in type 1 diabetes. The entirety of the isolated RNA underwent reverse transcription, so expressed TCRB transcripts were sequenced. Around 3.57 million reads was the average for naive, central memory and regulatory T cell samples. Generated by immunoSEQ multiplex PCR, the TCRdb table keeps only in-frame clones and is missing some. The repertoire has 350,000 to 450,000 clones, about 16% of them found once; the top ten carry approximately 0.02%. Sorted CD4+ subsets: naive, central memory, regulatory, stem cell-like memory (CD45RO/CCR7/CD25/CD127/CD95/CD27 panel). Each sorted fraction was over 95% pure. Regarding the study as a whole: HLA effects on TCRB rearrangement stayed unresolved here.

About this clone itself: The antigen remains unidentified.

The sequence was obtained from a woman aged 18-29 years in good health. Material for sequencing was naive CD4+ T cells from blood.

The CDR3 sequence is CASSPNEGGQGTEAFF. The CDR3 DNA reads as TGTGCCAGCTCACCGAATGAGGGGGGGCAGGGCACTGAAGCTTTCTTT. The chain has TRBV18 and TRBJ1-1; TRBD1 is a possible D gene (6 bases). Germline V gene sequence: CDR1 KGHSH, CDR2 LQKENI. V was cut by 3 bases and J by 4 bases, with 18 bases left in between. The CDR3 consists of 16 residues.